The subject of this entry is one T cell receptor (beta chain). Its antigen is currently not known. Per-base quality was not reported, and no clone a single base away is much larger than it. The immunoSEQ Assay, a bias-controlled multiplex PCR, was used to amplify TCRbeta CDR3 regions from genomic DNA. As for the authors' bioinformatics: The number of nucleated cells in each sample was estimated by amplification of reference gene primers within the assay. To quantify the absolute abundance of each unique TCRbeta CDR3 rearrangement, sequence reads were collapsed and filtered. For each sample, productive Simpson clonality was calculated as the square root of Simpson's diversity index across productive rearrangements. In TCRdb, the immuneACCESS table is reduced to in-frame sequences with V and J assigned. These tables do not hold every clone; where another copy was compared, an unresolved V gene accounts for under half, and the others remain unexplained. Clone size and the V and J calls come from that table; the DNA yielded D and trimming. This sample has 100,000 to 110,000 clones in its table, and more than 70% of those were observed once. 10% to 15% of the sample rests with the top ten.

The CDR3 holds 13 amino acids from the cysteine to the phenylalanine. Only CDR3 DNA is held: 39 bases, read in frame from base 1. V is reduced by 4 bases and J by 4 bases, leaving a spacing of 12 bases between them. In the germline V gene, CDR1 corresponds to SGHDT and CDR2 to YYEEEE. The source of the sample is a study of blood T cell repertoires in COVID-19 (dated by TCRdb to 2020 to 2021). Regarding the complete study: Samples covering the acute and convalescent phases of COVID-19 were provided by collaborators in the United States, Italy and Spain. The dataset comprised deeply sampled blood TCRbeta repertoires from subjects exposed to, actively infected with, or recovered from COVID-19. The sample metadata nearly always contained a de-identified subject ID, COVID-19 status, age in years and sex. The samples were drawn from the first 160 participants of the ongoing ImmuneRACE study and from 950 to 1,500 subjects provided by 6 global collaborators. The prospective study material was composed of cDNA or gDNA derived from T cells, B-cell-depleted T cells, or PBMCs. The repertoires were made available in a free public database intended to serve as a resource for research on the immune response to SARS-CoV-2. Where available, HLA class I and class II types were taken from metadata supplied by the sample provider and were not determined by assay-based typing.

Each collaborating institution followed its own protocols to collect whole blood in K2EDTA tubes. For TCRbeta analysis, collaborators shipped samples as frozen whole blood, isolated PBMCs, or DNA extracted from either of those sample types. What the research found in general, with its limitations: Clinical and demographic metadata were provided uncurated, with the amount varying by source and participant.

Sequencing was carried out using peripheral blood. This receptor was obtained from a human donor in a cohort sampled during active COVID-19. This receptor chain uses TRBV5-6 and TRBJ2-7; TRBD1 is perhaps the D gene, given 6 matching bases. The DNA is as follows: TGTGCCAGCAGCAAAATACAGGGATACGAGCAGTACTTC. The encoded protein is CASSKIQGYEQYF.